This T cell receptor beta chain was observed in a study of PD-L1 blockade in urothelial cancer. Assay used: immunoSEQ multiplex PCR; TCRdb lists only in-frame clones, some missing. The top ten clones hold 1% to 1.5% of a sample with 50,000 to 55,000 clones, over 65% of them seen once. This clone was picked up one time. The CDR3 has 14 amino acids. V lost 0 bases, J lost 7 bases, and 13 bases lay in between. CDR1 KGHSH and CDR2 LQKENI come from the germline V gene. Time point here: pretreatment peripheral blood. This receptor was obtained from a man aged 45-65 years with urothelial cancer. This sequence joins TRBV18 and TRBJ2-7, with a weak D call TRBD2 (5 bases). Here the sequenced sample was PBMCs, taken around atezolizumab (anti-PD-L1) treatment. Here the CDR3 reads CASSPPSGVEEQYF. The CDR3, as DNA: TGTGCCAGCTCACCACCGTCCGGGGTGGAGGAGCAGTACTTC.